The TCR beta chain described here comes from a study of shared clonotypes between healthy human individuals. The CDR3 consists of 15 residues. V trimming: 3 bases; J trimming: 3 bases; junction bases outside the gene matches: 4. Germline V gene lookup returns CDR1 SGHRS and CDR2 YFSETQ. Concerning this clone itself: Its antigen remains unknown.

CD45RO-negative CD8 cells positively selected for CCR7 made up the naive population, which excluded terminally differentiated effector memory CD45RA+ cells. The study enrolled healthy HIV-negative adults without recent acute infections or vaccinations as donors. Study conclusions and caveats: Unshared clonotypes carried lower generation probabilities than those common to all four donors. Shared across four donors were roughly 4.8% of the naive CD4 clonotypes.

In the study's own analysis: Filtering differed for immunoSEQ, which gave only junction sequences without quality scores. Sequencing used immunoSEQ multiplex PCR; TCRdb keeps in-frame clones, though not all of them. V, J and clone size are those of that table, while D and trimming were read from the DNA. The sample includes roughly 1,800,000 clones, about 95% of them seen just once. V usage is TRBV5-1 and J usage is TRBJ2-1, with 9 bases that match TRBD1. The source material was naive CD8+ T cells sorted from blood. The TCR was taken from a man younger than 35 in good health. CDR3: CASSSETGGYNEQFF. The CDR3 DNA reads TGCGCCAGCAGCTCTGAGACAGGGGGCTACAATGAGCAGTTCTTC.